The clone carrying this TCR beta chain was counted ten times or more. Its antigen is unidentified. Noted time point: persistent/refractory GD, antithyroid drugs over 5 years with positive TRAb. Generation of the TCR library employed RNA extracted from PBMCs. Germline lookup yields CDR1 MDHEN and CDR2 SYDVKM. This CDR3 comprises 13 residues. Trimming shortened V by 8 bases and J by 0 bases, and 7 bases separated the two germline ends. Sequencing libraries for TCR beta were prepared with iRepertoire HTBI primers and Arm-PCR of CDR3 regions. One entry per CDR3 protein, called by TCRdb with MiXCR from the multiplex PCR reads. The sample consists of 390,000 or so distinct CDR3 sequences, roughly 24% of them appearing once. This entry comes from a study of regulatory T cells in long-lasting Graves disease. Across the whole study: It was over 5 years of antithyroid drugs, with positive TSH receptor antibodies, that meant persistent Graves' disease. Whole-study results and caveats: Sample size, which was small, may have reduced accuracy. Study was limited to peripheral blood, excluding thyroid tissue. Persistent disease exhibited a predilection for TRBV28, TRBJ1-2 and TRBJ2-5.

The TCR comes from a woman aged 40 to 50 with Graves disease. This specimen consisted of peripheral blood mononuclear cells (PBMCs), obtained when the disease was refractory, from a patient treated with antithyroid drugs. The V gene is TRBV28, the J gene TRBJ2-2; D is undetermined. CDR3 residues: CASGVTNTGELFF. The CDR3 DNA is TGTGCCAGCGGGGTTACGAACACCGGGGAGCTGTTTTTT.